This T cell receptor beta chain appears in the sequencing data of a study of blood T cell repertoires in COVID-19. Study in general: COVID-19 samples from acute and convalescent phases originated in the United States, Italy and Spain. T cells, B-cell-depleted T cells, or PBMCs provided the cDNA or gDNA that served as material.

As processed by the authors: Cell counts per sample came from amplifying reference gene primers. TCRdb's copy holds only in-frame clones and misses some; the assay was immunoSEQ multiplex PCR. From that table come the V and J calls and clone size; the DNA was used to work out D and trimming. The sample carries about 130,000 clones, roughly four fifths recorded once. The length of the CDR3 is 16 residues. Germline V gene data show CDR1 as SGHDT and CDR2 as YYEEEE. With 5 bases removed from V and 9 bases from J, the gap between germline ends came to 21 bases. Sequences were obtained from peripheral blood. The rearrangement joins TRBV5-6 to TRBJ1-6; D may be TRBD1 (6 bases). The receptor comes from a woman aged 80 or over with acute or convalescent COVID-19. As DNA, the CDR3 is TGTGCCAGCAGAAACAGGGTAAATCCTCAAAGTTCACCCCTCCACTTT. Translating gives CASRNRVNPQSSPLHF.